The 26 T cell receptor beta chains listed next were all sequenced from one sample in a study of blood T cell repertoires in COVID-19. Sequenced by immunoSEQ multiplex PCR; TCRdb stores in-frame clones only, minus some. Here the sample spans around 700,000 clones, 85% to 90% being singletons. The specimen was peripheral blood. All receptors derive from a woman under 30 with acute or convalescent COVID-19.

This clone has only one observation. The CDR3 region is CAITTDRDANYGYTF. The CDR3 bases are TGTGCCATCACTACGGACAGGGATGCTAACTATGGCTACACCTTC. The V gene is TRBV10-3, the J gene TRBJ1-2, with 8 bases aligning to TRBD1. With 7 bases clipped from V and 0 bases from J, the junction kept 7 bases outside the gene matches. This CDR3 is 15 amino acids long. Germline assignment: CDR1 ENHRY and CDR2 SYGVKD.

This rearrangement joins TRBV5-1 to TRBJ2-1, with D possibly being TRBD2 (5 bases). Trimming left V 2 bases short and J 2 bases short, with 11 bases between. Germline V lookup: CDR1 SGHRS, CDR2 YFSETQ. The CDR3 runs to 15 residues. The CDR3 spells CASSFGGFTYNEQFF. The CDR3 coding sequence is TGCGCCAGCAGCTTTGGCGGGTTTACCTACAATGAGCAGTTCTTC.

This rearrangement joins TRBV27 to TRBJ1-2; perhaps TRBD1 as D (6 bases). CDR3 length equals 17 residues. Trimming pared 0 bases from V and 5 bases from J, leaving 19 bases between. Germline CDR1 reads MNHEY; CDR2 reads SMNVEV (reference sequence). In DNA form, the CDR3 reads TGTGCCAGCAGTTTATCGGATGCTACAGGGATAGGGTATGGCTACACCTTC. As protein: CASSLSDATGIGYGYTF.

The chain couples TRBV29-1 to TRBJ2-5, with TRBD2 identical over 8 bases. The germline V gene has CDR1 SQVTM and CDR2 ANQGSEA. Trimming at V came to 3 bases and at J to 1 base, leaving 4 bases not matched to a gene. The CDR3 totals 14 residues. CDR3 sequence: CSVDGAGGQETQYF. The CDR3 DNA sequence: TGCAGCGTTGACGGGGCGGGGGGCCAAGAGACCCAGTACTTC.

This chain uses TRBV19 with TRBJ1-4; a weak D match, TRBD1 (5 bases). The CDR3 covers 16 residues. V gave up 3 bases and J gave up 7 bases, with 18 bases separating them. Germline V gene data show CDR1 as LNHDA and CDR2 as SQIVND (reference sequence). The CDR3 nucleotides are TGTGCCAGTAGTATGAATAGGGGCGCGGTGGTTGAAAAACTGTTTTTT. It specifies CASSMNRGAVVEKLFF.

This chain joins TRBV29-1 and TRBJ2-6; no reliable D call. Germline values: CDR1 SQVTM, CDR2 ANQGSEA. The V end was cut by 5 bases, the J end by 2 bases, with 7 bases between. This CDR3 spans 13 amino acids. The CDR3, as DNA: TGCAGCGTTATGATAGCTGGGGCCAACGTCCTGACTTTC. Protein product: CSVMIAGANVLTF.

The genes are TRBV5-1 and TRBJ2-7; D uncertain. The CDR3 has 15 residues. V lost 0 bases to trimming and J lost 1 base, with 11 bases between them. CDR1 SGHRS and CDR2 YFSETQ come from the germline V gene. The CDR3 region has the DNA TGCGCCAGCAGCTTGGCTCCGACTTCATCCTACGAGCAGTACTTC. Its protein is CASSLAPTSSYEQYF.

J is TRBJ2-6 and V is TRBV25-1; D not resolved. Germline CDR1 and CDR2: MGHDK and SYGVNS. The CDR3 runs to 17 residues. V lost 8 bases and J 0 bases, leaving 17 bases between the germline ends. CDR3 sequence reads: CASATTKFSSGANVLTF. The CDR3 region has the DNA TGTGCCAGCGCTACGACAAAGTTTAGCTCTGGGGCCAACGTCCTGACTTTC.

This chain joins TRBV7-2 and TRBJ2-7, with D tentatively TRBD2 (7 bases). This CDR3 contains 15 residues. The ends were cut back, 4 bases at V and 2 bases at J, with 15 bases in the middle. The germline gives CDR1 SGHTA, CDR2 FQGNSA. The CDR3 is CASSSGRGRTYEQYF. The CDR3, as DNA: TGTGCCAGCAGCTCAGGGCGGGGGCGAACCTACGAGCAGTACTTC.

V and J are TRBV10-3 and TRBJ1-2, with D perhaps matching TRBD1 (6 bases). Germline V gene lookup returns CDR1 ENHRY and CDR2 SYGVKD. The CDR3 is 13 residues long. V lost 4 bases to trimming and J lost 4 bases, with 10 bases between them. The CDR3 here is CAISADSSYGYTF. The CDR3 DNA follows: TGTGCCATCAGTGCGGACAGTTCCTATGGCTACACCTTC.

V and J are TRBV3-1 (or the pseudogene TRBV3-2) and TRBJ1-1; possible D gene TRBD1, 6 bases. The V end lost 4 bases, the J end lost 5 bases, and 14 bases lay between the germline ends. Germline V gene data show CDR1 as LGHDT and CDR2 as YNNKEL (reference sequence). CDR3 size: 14 residues. CDR3: CASSLRQEKTEAFF. The DNA for the CDR3 is TGTGCCAGCAGCCTGAGACAGGAGAAGACTGAAGCTTTCTTT.

This chain links TRBV24-1 with TRBJ2-7; 9 bases fit TRBD1. CDR1 is KGHDR and CDR2 is SFDVKD in the germline V gene. CDR3 length: 16 amino acids. V was clipped by 3 bases and J by 3 bases; unmatched bases: 8. The CDR3 bases are TGTGCCACCAGTGATCCCGGGACAGGGACTGACTACGAGCAGTACTTC. As protein: CATSDPGTGTDYEQYF.

The V gene is TRBV10-3, the J gene TRBJ2-3; TRBD2 matches 11 bases. CDR3 length equals 18 residues. After removal of 3 bases from V and 2 bases from J, the junction contained 10 bases not matched to a gene. Germline V gives CDR1 ENHRY, CDR2 SYGVKD. CDR3 protein: CAISESVGTSGPTDTQYF. The CDR3 DNA follows: TGTGCCATCAGTGAATCCGTAGGGACTAGCGGACCCACAGATACGCAGTATTTT.

The chain uses TRBV14 and TRBJ1-2; 9 nucleotides agree with TRBD1. Germline V lookup: CDR1 SGHDN, CDR2 FVKESK. This CDR3 spans 14 amino acids. V was clipped by 1 base and J by 5 bases; unmatched bases: 2. CDR3 residues: CASSQGQGGYGYTF. Written as DNA, the CDR3 is TGTGCCAGCAGCCAAGGACAGGGGGGTTATGGCTACACCTTC.

CDR3 nucleotides: TGTGCCAGCAGCTCCGACGGACAGTTGTCCTACGAGCAGTACTTC. This codes for CASSSDGQLSYEQYF. The chain links TRBV11-2 to TRBJ2-7, with D possibly TRBD1 on 6 matching bases. This CDR3 region has 15 residues. V shed 4 bases and J shed 1 base, with 14 bases lying between them. The germline gives CDR1 SGHAT, CDR2 FQNNGV.

The chain couples TRBV7-9 to TRBJ1-2; tentatively, D is TRBD1 (6 bases). The V gene's germline CDR1 is SEHNR and CDR2 FQNEAQ (reference sequence). This CDR3 spans 14 amino acids. Trimming removed 6 bases at V and 4 bases at J, with 15 bases between. CDR3 in amino acids: CASREGGTLYGYTF. The CDR3 coding sequence is TGTGCCAGCAGGGAAGGGGGTACGCTCTATGGCTACACCTTC.

This chain uses TRBV5-1 with TRBJ2-7, with TRBD1 identical over 10 bases. Germline CDR1 and CDR2: SGHRS and YFSETQ. V lost 5 bases, J lost 4 bases, and 9 bases stayed unmatched. The CDR3 sequence is 15 residues long. The CDR3 DNA is TGCGCCAGCAGTTCCCCGGGACAGGGGCGATACGAGCAGTACTTC. It encodes CASSSPGQGRYEQYF.

The CDR3 region is CASSRQSSGNTGELFF. The DNA for the CDR3 is TGTGCCAGCAGCCGGCAATCTAGCGGAAACACCGGGGAGCTGTTTTTT. The chain couples TRBV3-1 (or the pseudogene TRBV3-2) to TRBJ2-2; 7 nucleotides agree with TRBD2. This CDR3 contains 16 residues. The germline V gene encodes CDR1 LGHDT and CDR2 YNNKEL (reference sequence). V lost 4 bases, J lost 2 bases, and 7 bases stayed unmatched.

J is TRBJ2-3 and V is TRBV7-6; D is unclear. V dropped 1 base and J dropped 1 base, with 6 bases sitting between them. This CDR3 is built from 14 residues. Germline-derived CDR1 and CDR2 are SGHVS and FNYEAQ. CDR3 in DNA: TGTGCCAGCAGCTTAGGAGTGGGCACAGATACGCAGTATTTT. Translated: CASSLGVGTDTQYF.

The V call is TRBV24-1, the J call TRBJ1-1; maybe TRBD1 (5 bases). Trimming stripped 7 bases from V and 7 bases from J, with 18 bases between. Germline values: CDR1 KGHDR, CDR2 SFDVKD. This CDR3 contains 14 residues. CDR3 in DNA: TGTGCCACCAGCCTCGGGGGAGGAGTAGATGAAGCTTTCTTT. It encodes CATSLGGGVDEAFF.

Ten or more counts support this clone. The chain joins TRBV27 to TRBJ1-2; TRBD1 is a possible D gene (6 bases). Trimming cost V 10 bases and J 4 bases, with 31 bases left between them. From germline, CDR1 is MNHEY and CDR2 SMNVEV (reference sequence). The CDR3 sequence is 18 residues long. As DNA, the CDR3 is TGTGCCACCCAAAGTTCTCCAAGGAACCGGGACACCATCTATGGCTACACCTTC. Translated: CATQSSPRNRDTIYGYTF.

The chain links TRBV7-8 to TRBJ2-7, with D possibly being TRBD2 (6 bases). CDR3 length: 14 amino acids. Trimming removed 3 bases at V and 2 bases at J, with 11 bases between. Germline CDR1 reads SGHVS; CDR2 reads FQNEAQ. The CDR3 coding sequence is TGTGCCAGCAGCTTGCTGGGGGGTACCTACGAGCAGTACTTC. It yields the protein CASSLLGGTYEQYF.

The gene calls are TRBV9 and TRBJ2-1; 10 bases match TRBD2. The CDR3 is made up of 15 amino acids. Germline assignment: CDR1 SGDLS and CDR2 YYNGEE. After removal of 4 bases from V and 6 bases from J, the junction contained 7 bases not matched to a gene. The CDR3 coding sequence is TGTGCCAGCAGCCATAGCGGGGGGCCCTCCAATGAGCAGTTCTTC. This codes for CASSHSGGPSNEQFF.

V and J are TRBV2 and TRBJ2-7; TRBD1 aligns across 7 bases. J was trimmed by 4 bases and V by 4 bases; bases with no gene match: 7. The germline V gene has CDR1 SNHLY and CDR2 FYNNEI. There are 14 residues in the CDR3. This CDR3 is CASSGQGIKYEQYF. CDR3 in DNA: TGTGCCAGCAGTGGACAGGGTATTAAGTACGAGCAGTACTTC.

The V and J genes are TRBV7-9 and TRBJ1-1; TRBD1 might be the D (6 bases). Trimming pared 6 bases from V and 8 bases from J, leaving 10 bases between. The CDR3 runs 11 residues. Germline assignment: CDR1 SEHNR and CDR2 FQNEAQ (reference sequence). Written as DNA, the CDR3 is TGTGCCAGCAGTTTCGACAGGGAAGCTTTCTTT. Its translation is CASSFDREAFF.

This rearrangement joins TRBV7-2 to TRBJ1-1; 8 nucleotides match TRBD1. The ends lost 2 bases at V and 1 base at J; junction bases unmatched: 6. This CDR3 comprises 16 residues. Per germline, CDR1 SGHTA and CDR2 FQGNSA. The CDR3 DNA reads TGTGCCAGCAGCTTAAGGGTGCAGGGGGCGAACACTGAAGCTTTCTTT. As protein: CASSLRVQGANTEAFF.